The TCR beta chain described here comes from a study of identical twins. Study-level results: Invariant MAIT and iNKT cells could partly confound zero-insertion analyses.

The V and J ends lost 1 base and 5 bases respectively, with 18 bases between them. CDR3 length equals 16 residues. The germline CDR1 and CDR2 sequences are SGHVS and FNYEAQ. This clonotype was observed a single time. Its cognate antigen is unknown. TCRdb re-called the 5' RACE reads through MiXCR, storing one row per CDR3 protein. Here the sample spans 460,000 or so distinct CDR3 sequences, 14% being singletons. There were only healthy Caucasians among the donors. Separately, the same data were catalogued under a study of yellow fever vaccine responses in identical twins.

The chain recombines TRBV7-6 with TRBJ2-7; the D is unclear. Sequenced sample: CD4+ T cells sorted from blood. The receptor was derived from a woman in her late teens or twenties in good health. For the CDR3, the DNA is TGTGCCAGCAGCTTAGGAGCGTCCCTAGGAAGCCACGAGCAGTACTTC. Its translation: CASSLGASLGSHEQYF.